Detailed here is one T cell receptor (beta chain). The sample belongs to a study of graft-versus-host responses after intestinal transplantation. Repertoires were generated with immunoSEQ multiplex PCR, while TCRdb's copy carries only in-frame clones and drops some. This table holds tens of thousands of clones, 80% to 95% found once. Source: bone marrow, taken 734 days after intestinal transplantation. This TCR came from a human patient who received an intestinal transplant, so some T cells may come from the graft donor.

The CDR3 nucleotides are TGCGCCAGCAGTGTAGCTAGCGGAGGCACAGATACGCAGTATTTT. Residues: CASSVASGGTDTQYF. The V and J genes are TRBV10-1 and TRBJ2-3; the match to TRBD2 covers 7 bases. Per germline, CDR1 WNHNN and CDR2 SYGVQD (reference sequence). The CDR3 contains 15 residues. V trimming: 4 bases; J trimming: 1 base; junction bases outside the gene matches: 5.